This TCR beta chain was documented in a study of control samples from healthy donors and cancer patients (dated by TCRdb to 2018 to 2021). The library relied on the immunoSEQ multiplex PCR assay. The table was pulled from immuneACCESS by TCRdb, which kept in-frame rearrangements only. Such tables lose some clones; where checked, under half of the loss comes from unresolved V genes, and the rest has no known cause. This sample holds roughly 150,000 clones; 70% to 90% were observed only once. The ten largest clones capture 1.5% to 2% of the sample. From a lookup of the germline V gene, CDR1 and CDR2 are SGHTA and FQGTGA. The trim is 2 bases for V and 0 bases for J, with a gap of 13 bases between the germline ends. The CDR3 holds 16 amino acids from the cysteine to the phenylalanine. This entry keeps only the CDR3 DNA: 48 bases, framed from base 1. Concerning this clone itself: Its specific antigen is unknown. No per-base quality is available; no much larger clone lies one base away.

The chain is encoded by TRBV7-3 joined to TRBJ2-5, with the identity of the D gene unclear. Sequencing was done on a sample of blood. This receptor was obtained from a young man in good health. The CDR3 is CASSLSTPIYQETQYF. The nucleotide sequence is given as TGTGCCAGCAGCTTATCCACACCTATCTACCAAGAGACCCAGTACTTC.